A single sample is the source of the 29 T cell receptor beta chains below, sequenced in a study of blood T cell repertoires in COVID-19. Assay used: immunoSEQ multiplex PCR; TCRdb lists only in-frame clones, some missing. The repertoire holds about 78,000 clones, with about three quarters as singletons. The sequenced sample consisted of peripheral blood. Receptor source: a human donor in a cohort sampled during active COVID-19.

The CDR3: CASSPGTSGGPYNEQFF. The CDR3 DNA follows: TGCGCCAGCAGCCCTGGGACTAGCGGGGGGCCTTACAATGAGCAGTTCTTC. The V gene is TRBV5-1, the J gene TRBJ2-1, with 15 nucleotides matching TRBD2. The CDR3 sequence is 17 residues long. Germline CDR1 is SGHRS and CDR2 is YFSETQ. The J segment lost 4 bases and the V segment lost 4 bases, leaving 6 bases of the junction unmatched.

In this sample, this clone turned up a few times. The chain recombines TRBV12-3 or TRBV12-4 with TRBJ1-5, with D hard to call. With 1 base removed from V and 6 bases from J, the gap between germline ends came to 7 bases. CDR3 length: 13 amino acids. CDR3 bases: TGTGCCAGCAGTTTAGGAGGTAGTCAGCCCCAGCATTTT. Amino acid sequence: CASSLGGSQPQHF.

V usage is TRBV25-1 and J usage is TRBJ2-1, with 11 bases lining up with TRBD2. V lost 5 bases, J lost 7 bases, and 7 bases stayed unmatched. Germline CDR1 and CDR2: MGHDK and SYGVNS. The CDR3 is 15 amino acids. The CDR3 sequence is CASSRSGGAGNEQFF. In DNA form, the CDR3 reads TGTGCCAGCAGTCGTAGCGGGGGGGCCGGGAATGAGCAGTTCTTC.

The rearrangement joins TRBV6-2 or TRBV6-3 to TRBJ2-5; TRBD2 might be the D (5 bases). Trimming removed 2 bases from V and 5 bases from J, with 15 bases in between. The CDR3 is 15 residues long. Germline assignment: CDR1 MNHEY and CDR2 SVGEGT. CDR3 coding DNA: TGTGCCAGCAGTTACCTACGACTTCCGGGGGAGACCCAGTACTTC. This codes for CASSYLRLPGETQYF.

The rearrangement joins TRBV24-1 to TRBJ2-3; TRBD1 matches at 8 bases. Germline V gene data show CDR1 as KGHDR and CDR2 as SFDVKD. This CDR3 region has 13 residues. V lost 7 bases, J lost 3 bases, and 2 bases stayed unmatched. The CDR3 DNA sequence: TGTGCCACCAGGGACAGGGTGACAGATACGCAGTATTTT. Translation: CATRDRVTDTQYF.

The chain recombines TRBV4-3 with TRBJ1-1; no reliable D call. The V end lost 2 bases, the J end lost 1 base, and 8 bases lay between the germline ends. From germline, CDR1 is LGHNA and CDR2 YSLEER. The CDR3 covers 14 residues. CDR3 bases: TGCGCCAGCAGCCAACAGAATTCGAACACTGAAGCTTTCTTT. Translated: CASSQQNSNTEAFF.

This clone has a handful of counts. This chain connects TRBV6-5 to TRBJ1-3, with 7 bases that match TRBD1. The length of the CDR3 is 11 residues. Germline V CDR1 and CDR2: MNHEY, SVGAGI. V gave up 5 bases and J gave up 11 bases; unmatched junction bases: 3. The CDR3 loop is CASSTQGAIYF. The CDR3 DNA is TGTGCCAGCAGTACCCAGGGGGCCATATATTTT.

The rearrangement uses TRBV19 and TRBJ1-5, with D perhaps TRBD1 (5 bases). Germline loops: CDR1 LNHDA, CDR2 SQIVND (reference sequence). The CDR3 is 19 residues long. Trimming removed 2 bases from V and 0 bases from J, with 20 bases in between. The CDR3 reads CASSINLGTAEFSNQPQHF. As DNA, the CDR3 is TGTGCCAGTAGTATAAACCTCGGGACTGCCGAATTTAGCAATCAGCCCCAGCATTTT.

The V and J genes are TRBV18 and TRBJ1-4, with 8 bases aligning to TRBD1. The germline gives CDR1 KGHSH, CDR2 LQKENI. J was trimmed by 2 bases and V by 6 bases; bases with no gene match: 5. The length of the CDR3 is 15 residues. For the CDR3, the DNA is TGTGCCAGCTCTGAACAGGGGGGCACTAATGAAAAACTGTTTTTT. It is translated as CASSEQGGTNEKLFF.

The chain is built from TRBV6-5 and TRBJ2-1, with TRBD2 matching over 11 bases. The germline gives CDR1 MNHEY, CDR2 SVGAGI. The CDR3 is 14 residues long. V lost 5 bases, J lost 9 bases, and 6 bases stayed unmatched. The chain's CDR3 is CASSPGLAAGEQFF. CDR3 nucleotide sequence: TGTGCCAGCAGTCCGGGACTAGCGGCAGGTGAGCAGTTCTTC.

The V gene is TRBV6-4, the J gene TRBJ2-3; 10 bases align to TRBD2. CDR1 and CDR2 (germline): MRHNA, SNTAGT. CDR3 length equals 15 residues. V was clipped by 5 bases and J by 3 bases; unmatched bases: 5. The CDR3: CASSPGLAETDTQYF. CDR3 DNA: TGTGCCAGCAGTCCCGGACTAGCGGAAACAGATACGCAGTATTTT.

The DNA for the CDR3 is TGTGCCATCAGTGAGTCCGCAGTCAGTCTCTATGGCTACACCTTC. Translation: CAISESAVSLYGYTF. The rearrangement links TRBV10-3 to TRBJ1-2; no definite D call. CDR1 is ENHRY and CDR2 is SYGVKD in the germline V gene. The CDR3 loop spans 15 amino acids. V lost 0 bases and J lost 4, with 12 bases in between.

The chain combines TRBV28 with TRBJ2-5; a weak D match, TRBD1 (5 bases). In germline, CDR1 is MDHEN, CDR2 SYDVKM. CDR3 length: 13 amino acids. The V end lost 7 bases, the J end lost 5 bases, and 14 bases lay between the germline ends. CDR3 loop: CASTRTPAETQYF. The CDR3 DNA is TGTGCCAGCACCCGGACACCGGCGGAGACCCAGTACTTC. Drawing the rest from reference TRBV28 and TRBJ2-5, the complete variable domain is DVKVTQSSRYLVKRTGEKVFLECVQDMDHENMFWYRQDPGLGLRLIYFSYDVKMKEKGDIPEGYSVSREKKERFSLILESASTNQTSMYLCASTRTPAETQYFGPGTRLLVL.

The V call is TRBV6-1, the J call TRBJ2-3; D gene uncertain. Germline V lookup: CDR1 MNHNS, CDR2 SASEGT. Between the trimmed V and J ends, which lost 3 bases and 3 bases, there was a span of 22 bases. The length of the CDR3 is 18 residues. CDR3 DNA: TGTGCCAGCAGTGATACTCCAACGAGCCACAGCCAGACAGATACGCAGTATTTT. The encoded protein is CASSDTPTSHSQTDTQYF.

The chain links TRBV7-8 to TRBJ2-3, with TRBD2 identical over 9 bases. Germline V gene data show CDR1 as SGHVS and CDR2 as FQNEAQ. The CDR3 length is 16 residues. V lost 2 bases and J lost 3; bases outside the gene matches: 6. The CDR3 nucleotides are TGTGCCAGCAGCTTAATGAGCGGGGGGCCAACAGATACGCAGTATTTT. The encoded protein is CASSLMSGGPTDTQYF.

This clone has a handful of counts. The chain links TRBV6-6 to TRBJ1-5; possibly TRBD1 for D (5 bases). The germline V and J ends were trimmed by 6 bases and 0 bases, with 12 bases remaining between them. The CDR3 has 15 amino acids. Per the germline V gene, CDR1 is MNHNY and CDR2 is SVGAGI (reference sequence). The CDR3, as DNA: TGTGCCAGCAGAAAAGGAGGGGATAGCAATCAGCCCCAGCATTTT. Encoded protein: CASRKGGDSNQPQHF.

This clone turned up a few times. V is TRBV5-1 and J is TRBJ1-2; tentatively, D is TRBD1 (5 bases). Germline V gene data show CDR1 as SGHRS and CDR2 as YFSETQ. CDR3 length: 17 amino acids. The V gene lost 0 bases and the J gene lost 1 base, with 16 bases spanning the gap. This chain's CDR3 is CASSLVAGKLLNYGYTF. The CDR3, as DNA: TGCGCCAGCAGCTTGGTAGCAGGGAAACTCCTTAACTATGGCTACACCTTC.

The V gene is TRBV9, the J gene TRBJ1-4; 8 bases are a match to TRBD1. This CDR3 region has 14 residues. V gave up 6 bases and J gave up 3 bases; unmatched junction bases: 4. Germline V CDR1 and CDR2: SGDLS, YYNGEE. The CDR3 DNA reads TGTGCCAGCAACCAACAGGGGGCTAATGAAAAACTGTTTTTT. As protein: CASNQQGANEKLFF.

CDR3 nucleotides: TGTGCCAGCAGCTTAGTCGCAGTTCTCGATACTAACTATGGCTACACCTTC. This sequence encodes CASSLVAVLDTNYGYTF. The chain recombines TRBV7-2 with TRBJ1-2, with D unclear. Trimming removed 1 base at V and 0 bases at J, with 15 bases between. Germline CDR1 is SGHTA and CDR2 is FQGNSA. This CDR3 contains 17 residues.

This clone was detected only a few times. V and J are TRBV2 and TRBJ1-5; TRBD1 matches 9 bases. The CDR3 totals 14 residues. The V gene end was trimmed by 6 bases and the J gene end by 5 bases; junction bases not matched to a gene: 5. Germline V gene lookup returns CDR1 SNHLY and CDR2 FYNNEI. CDR3: CASSLDRGDQPQHF. In DNA form, the CDR3 reads TGTGCCAGCAGCCTCGACAGGGGGGATCAGCCCCAGCATTTT. The full variable domain, its missing parts supplied by reference TRBV2 and TRBJ1-5, is EPEVTQTPSHQVTQMGQEVILRCVPISNHLYFYWYRQILGQKVEFLVSFYNNEISEKSEIFDDQFSVERPDGSNFTLKIRSTKLEDSAMYFCASSLDRGDQPQHFGDGTRLSIL.

The V call is TRBV10-3, the J call TRBJ2-1; 12 bases map to TRBD2. The CDR3 is made up of 15 amino acids. V lost 4 bases and J lost 6; bases outside the gene matches: 4. The germline V gene has CDR1 ENHRY and CDR2 SYGVKD. CDR3 coding DNA: TGTGCCATCAGTGCCACTAGCGGGGGGCCCAATGAGCAGTTCTTC. Amino acid sequence: CAISATSGGPNEQFF.

This clone was found a few times. This chain connects TRBV5-1 to TRBJ2-5; TRBD1 aligns across 8 bases. In germline, CDR1 is SGHRS, CDR2 YFSETQ. CDR3 length equals 14 residues. The junction had 4 bases not matched to a gene; V was cut back by 1 base and J by 5 bases. CDR3 DNA sequence: TGCGCCAGCAGCTTGCAGGGGGCAGCCGAGACCCAGTACTTC. Residues: CASSLQGAAETQYF.

The V call is TRBV15, the J call TRBJ1-2; 8 positions match TRBD1. V trimming: 0 bases; J trimming: 4 bases; junction bases outside the gene matches: 4. The CDR3 consists of 15 residues. Germline CDR1 LNHNV, CDR2 YYDKDF (reference sequence). CDR3 sequence (DNA): TGTGCCACCAGCAGAGATACGACAGGGGCCTATGGCTACACCTTC. It is translated as CATSRDTTGAYGYTF.

As concerns this clone: The junction does not match germline at one end; this may be a read error. The gene calls are TRBV27 and TRBJ2-7, with 8 bases lining up with TRBD1. The CDR3 spans 18 residues. Germline values: CDR1 MNHEY, CDR2 SMNVEV (reference sequence). CDR3 residues: CASRLYRGLAGLAYEQYF. As DNA, the CDR3 is TGTGCCAGCAGGTTATACAGGGGGTTGGCGGGACTCGCTTACGAGCAGTACTTC.

The chain has TRBV7-9 and TRBJ2-1, with TRBD1 identical over 7 bases. The CDR3 has 15 amino acids. Trimming cost V 0 bases and J 4 bases; bases outside gene matches: 3. Germline V gene data show CDR1 as SEHNR and CDR2 as FQNEAQ (reference sequence). The chain's CDR3 is CASSLAGTEYNEQFF. The CDR3 DNA sequence: TGTGCCAGCAGCTTAGCCGGGACAGAATACAATGAGCAGTTCTTC.

The V call is TRBV29-1, the J call TRBJ2-7, with 10 bases matching TRBD1. The CDR3 consists of 13 residues. Per germline, CDR1 SQVTM and CDR2 ANQGSEA. With V trimmed by 7 bases and J by 0 bases, 3 bases remained unmatched. CDR3 region: CSGGTGVSYEQYF. CDR3 in DNA: TGCAGCGGGGGGACAGGGGTCTCCTACGAGCAGTACTTC.

This chain uses TRBV2 with TRBJ2-7; possible D gene TRBD1, 6 bases. Per germline, CDR1 SNHLY and CDR2 FYNNEI. The CDR3 length is 15 residues. V shed 6 bases and J shed 6 bases, with 21 bases lying between them. The CDR3 sequence is CASRGFGGETREQYF. CDR3 bases: TGTGCCAGCAGGGGATTTGGGGGCGAGACTCGCGAGCAGTACTTC.

The J gene is TRBJ2-3, the V gene TRBV12-3 or TRBV12-4, with D unresolved. V shed 2 bases and J shed 8 bases, with 11 bases lying between them. This CDR3 is 13 amino acids long. Here the CDR3 DNA reads TGTGCCAGCAGTTTATCCGGCACGGGTACGCAGTATTTT. Translated: CASSLSGTGTQYF.

This chain uses TRBV2 with TRBJ1-1; the D gene is possibly TRBD1 (5 bases). The CDR3 spans 15 residues. V was pared by 10 bases and J by 1 base, with 19 bases between. Germline V gene lookup returns CDR1 SNHLY and CDR2 FYNNEI. Here the CDR3 reads CATTIGPGKNTEAFF. DNA of the CDR3: TGTGCCACTACCATCGGTCCAGGGAAGAACACTGAAGCTTTCTTT.